Reported below is one T cell receptor beta chain. The data derive from a study of TIL therapy for anti-PD-1-resistant metastatic lung cancer. Study-wide context: Patients had a median age of almost 55 years (range about 35-85). Most patients had lung adenocarcinoma; a few tumors were EGFR-mutant, two ALK-rearranged; half smoked currently or formerly.

The immunoSEQ assay was v3. Some clones are missing from TCRdb's copy, which holds only in-frame ones; the method was immunoSEQ multiplex PCR. The sample carries about 10,000 clones, 50% to 65% recorded once. The V gene's germline CDR1 is SEHNR and CDR2 FQNEAQ (reference sequence). V lost 3 bases, J lost 2 bases, and 9 bases lay in between. The CDR3 covers 14 residues. Regarding time point: pre-treatment sample, taken before nivolumab and TIL therapy. Pleural nodules or supraclavicular lymph nodes made up most of the excised metastases sampled. This sequence was found in a person aged 25-85 years with non-small cell lung cancer. Sequences were derived from tumor tissue, sampled at baseline. The genes are TRBV7-9 and TRBJ2-3; weak D call: TRBD2 (5 bases). The CDR3 nucleotides read TGTGCCAGCAGCTTGACTACCTACACAGATACGCAGTATTTT. Its translation: CASSLTTYTDTQYF.